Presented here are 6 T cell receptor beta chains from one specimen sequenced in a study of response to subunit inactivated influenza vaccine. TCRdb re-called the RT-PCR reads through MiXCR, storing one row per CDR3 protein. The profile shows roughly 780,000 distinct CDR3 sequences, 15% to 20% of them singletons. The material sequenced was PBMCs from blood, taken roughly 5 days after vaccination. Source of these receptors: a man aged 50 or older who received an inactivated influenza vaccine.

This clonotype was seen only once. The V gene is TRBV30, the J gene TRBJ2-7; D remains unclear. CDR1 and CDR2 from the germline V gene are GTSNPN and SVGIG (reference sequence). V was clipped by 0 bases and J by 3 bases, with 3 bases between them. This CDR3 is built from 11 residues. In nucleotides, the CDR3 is TGTGCCTGGAGTGTGGTCTACGAGCAGTACTTC. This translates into CAWSVVYEQYF.

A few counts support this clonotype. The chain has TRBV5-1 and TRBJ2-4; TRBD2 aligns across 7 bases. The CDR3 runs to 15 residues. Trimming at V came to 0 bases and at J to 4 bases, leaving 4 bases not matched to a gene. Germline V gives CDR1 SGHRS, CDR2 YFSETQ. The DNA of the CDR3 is TGCGCCAGCAGCTTGGGCGGGAGCTCAAAAAACATTCAGTACTTC. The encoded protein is CASSLGGSSKNIQYF.

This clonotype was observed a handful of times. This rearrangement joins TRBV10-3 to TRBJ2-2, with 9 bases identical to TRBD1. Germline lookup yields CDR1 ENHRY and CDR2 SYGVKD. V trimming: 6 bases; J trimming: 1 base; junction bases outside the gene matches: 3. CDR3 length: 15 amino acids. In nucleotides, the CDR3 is TGTGCCATCAGAAAGGGACAGGGGAACACCGGGGAGCTGTTTTTT. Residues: CAIRKGQGNTGELFF.

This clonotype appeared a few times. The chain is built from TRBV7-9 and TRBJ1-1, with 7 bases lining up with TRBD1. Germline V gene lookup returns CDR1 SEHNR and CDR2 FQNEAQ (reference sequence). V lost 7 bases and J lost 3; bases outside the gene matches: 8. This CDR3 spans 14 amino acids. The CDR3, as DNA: TGTGCCAGCACCTTTACCAGGGGGGACACTGAAGCTTTCTTT. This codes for CASTFTRGDTEAFF.

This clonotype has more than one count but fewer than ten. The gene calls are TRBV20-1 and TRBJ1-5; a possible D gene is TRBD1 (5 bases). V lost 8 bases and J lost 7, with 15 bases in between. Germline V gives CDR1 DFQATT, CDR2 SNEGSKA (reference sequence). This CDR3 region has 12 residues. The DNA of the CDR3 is TGCAGTTGGGGAAGGGGACTACAGCCCCAGCATTTT. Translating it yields CSWGRGLQPQHF.

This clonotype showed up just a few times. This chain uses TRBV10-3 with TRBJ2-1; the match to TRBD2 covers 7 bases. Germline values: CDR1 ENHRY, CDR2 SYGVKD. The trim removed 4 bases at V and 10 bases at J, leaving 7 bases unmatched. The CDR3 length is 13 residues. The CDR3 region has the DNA TGTGCCATCAGTGGGACCGGGACTATCGAGCAGTTCTTC. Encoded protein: CAISGTGTIEQFF.